These 16 T cell receptor beta chains were all obtained from the same sample, sequenced in a study of T cell changes during pregnancy in multiple sclerosis. Produced via immunoSEQ multiplex PCR; TCRdb's table is partial and in-frame only. The sample yields around 100,000 clones, approximately 90% seen once. The source material was peripheral blood, sampled after pregnancy. Receptors originate from a female donor with multiple sclerosis, enrolled in a pregnancy study.

V gene TRBV13 combines with J gene TRBJ1-1, with D unclear. Deletions cut 3 bases from V and 0 bases from J, with 11 bases between. The germline V gene encodes CDR1 PRHDT and CDR2 FYEKMQ (reference sequence). CDR3 length equals 15 residues. The CDR3 DNA reads as TGTGCCAGCAGCTTTGTGGGAGGGATGAACACTGAAGCTTTCTTT. This translates into CASSFVGGMNTEAFF.

The genes are TRBV12-5 and TRBJ2-5, with 9 nucleotides matching TRBD2. CDR1 and CDR2 from the germline V gene are LGHNT and FRNRAP. The CDR3 spans 16 residues. J lost 1 base, V lost 6 bases, and 9 bases had no gene match. The DNA of the CDR3 is TGTGCTAGTGGCATATGGACTAGCGTTTTCCAAGAGACCCAGTACTTC. Amino acids: CASGIWTSVFQETQYF. Looking up the rest from reference TRBV12-5 and TRBJ2-5 gives the full variable domain: DARVTQTPRHKVTEMGQEVTMRCQPILGHNTVFWYRQTMMQGLELLAYFRNRAPLDDSGMPKDRFSAEMPDATLATLKIQPSEPRDSAVYFCASGIWTSVFQETQYFGPGTRLLVL.

V usage is TRBV6-5 and J usage is TRBJ1-1; no firm D call. Germline CDR1 MNHEY, CDR2 SVGAGI. The CDR3 has 13 residues. The germline V and J ends were trimmed by 4 bases and 1 base, with 7 bases remaining between them. This CDR3 is CASSFSWNTEAFF. The CDR3 region has the DNA TGTGCCAGCAGTTTCAGTTGGAACACTGAAGCTTTCTTT.

The gene calls are TRBV19 and TRBJ2-5, with unresolved D. V lost 6 bases to trimming and J lost 9 bases, with 11 bases between them. Germline V gene sequence: CDR1 LNHDA, CDR2 SQIVND (reference sequence). The CDR3 consists of 11 residues. The CDR3 nucleotides are TGTGCCAGTAGGGCGAGTCGGGCCCAGTACTTC. This gives the protein CASRASRAQYF.

This clone was counted once. This chain connects TRBV19 to TRBJ2-1, with a weak D call TRBD2 (6 bases). V lost 7 bases and J lost 8, with 21 bases in between. The CDR3 totals 15 residues. CDR1 is LNHDA, CDR2 SQIVND, per germline (reference sequence). The CDR3 DNA sequence: TGTGCCAGTACCCTGCGAATAGGGCCGGGAGATGAGCAGTTCTTC. This translates into CASTLRIGPGDEQFF.

V and J are TRBV27 and TRBJ2-1; 9 bases fit TRBD2. Germline CDR1 is MNHEY and CDR2 is SMNVEV (reference sequence). The CDR3 has 13 amino acids. Trimming removed 6 bases from V and 16 bases from J; junction bases left unmatched: 13. The CDR3 DNA is TGTGCCAGCAGCTCGCTAGCGGGACCTACGACATTCTTC. Protein: CASSSLAGPTTFF.

J is TRBJ1-5 and V is TRBV27, with 10 bases that match TRBD1. V lost 6 bases to trimming and J lost 2 bases; unmatched junction nucleotides: 7. Germline V lookup: CDR1 MNHEY, CDR2 SMNVEV (reference sequence). This CDR3 region has 16 residues. The chain's CDR3 is CASRMGQGLGNQPQHF. The CDR3 nucleotides are TGTGCCAGCAGGATGGGACAGGGGCTGGGCAATCAGCCCCAGCATTTT.

This sequence joins TRBV30 and TRBJ2-1; D possibly corresponds to TRBD2 (7 bases). The CDR3 is made up of 15 amino acids. Trimming removed 0 bases at V and 3 bases at J, with 12 bases between. The germline V gene has CDR1 GTSNPN and CDR2 SVGIG (reference sequence). In DNA form, the CDR3 reads TGTGCCTGGAGTGTGGCGGGGGCGAACTACAATGAGCAGTTCTTC. The encoded protein is CAWSVAGANYNEQFF.

The J gene is TRBJ1-3, the V gene TRBV29-1; TRBD1 matches at 8 bases. CDR1 is SQVTM, CDR2 ANQGSEA, per germline. This CDR3 spans 13 amino acids. V was clipped by 6 bases and J by 4 bases; unmatched bases: 5. CDR3 coding DNA: TGCAGCGTCAGACAGGGGTCCGGAAACACCATATATTTT. It codes for CSVRQGSGNTIYF.

This rearrangement joins TRBV9 to TRBJ1-1; no definite D call. Germline CDR1 and CDR2: SGDLS and YYNGEE. The CDR3 is 13 residues long. V gave up 0 bases and J gave up 3 bases, with 6 bases separating them. This CDR3 reads CASSVEDYTEAFF. CDR3 nucleotide sequence: TGTGCCAGCAGCGTAGAAGACTACACTGAAGCTTTCTTT.

This clone has only one observation. The chain joins TRBV15 to TRBJ1-5; tentative D call: TRBD1 (5 bases). The CDR3 consists of 15 residues. Trimming took 0 bases from V and 4 from J, leaving 10 bases between them. Germline V gives CDR1 LNHNV, CDR2 YYDKDF (reference sequence). The CDR3 here is CATSRDKGLNQPQHF. CDR3 in DNA: TGTGCCACCAGCAGAGATAAGGGGCTAAATCAGCCCCAGCATTTT.

The chain recombines TRBV6-1 with TRBJ1-1; maybe TRBD1 (6 bases). V was pared by 4 bases and J by 2 bases, with 11 bases between. Germline V gene data show CDR1 as MNHNS and CDR2 as SASEGT. CDR3 length: 14 amino acids. The DNA of the CDR3 is TGTGCCAGCAGTGGGTGGGGGCCTAACACTGAAGCTTTCTTT. Its translation: CASSGWGPNTEAFF.

The chain is built from TRBV28 and TRBJ1-3; D not resolved. Looked up from germline, CDR1 is MDHEN and CDR2 is SYDVKM. The CDR3 loop spans 13 amino acids. The V end was cut by 2 bases, the J end by 3 bases, with 5 bases between. CDR3 protein: CASSLVLGNTIYF. The CDR3 DNA is TGTGCCAGCAGTTTAGTTCTTGGAAACACCATATATTTT.

Note on this clone: A much larger clone is a single base away; this may be a read error. The V gene is TRBV4-3, the J gene TRBJ1-6; D not resolved. Per the germline V gene, CDR1 is LGHNA and CDR2 is YSLEER. This CDR3 contains 14 residues. CDR3 amino acids: CASGQGRNNSPLHF. Here the CDR3 DNA reads TGCGCCAGCGGCCAAGGCAGAAATAATTCACCCCTCCACTTT.

The genes are TRBV5-5 and TRBJ2-7; D is perhaps TRBD2 (6 bases). The CDR3 is 13 amino acids. The V gene lost 0 bases and the J gene lost 6 bases, with 10 bases spanning the gap. CDR1 is SGHKS, CDR2 YYEKEE, per germline (reference sequence). This chain's CDR3 is CASSLGTSFEQYF. The CDR3 DNA is TGTGCCAGCAGCTTGGGCACTAGCTTCGAGCAGTACTTC.

V and J are TRBV19 and TRBJ1-1; TRBD1 might be the D (5 bases). The CDR3 length is 16 residues. Germline CDR1 LNHDA, CDR2 SQIVND (reference sequence). V lost 6 bases and J lost 4, with 21 bases in between. Written as DNA, the CDR3 is TGTGCCAGTAGCCGTATGCGGGACCCACGGGGCACTGAAGCTTTCTTT. Its protein product is CASSRMRDPRGTEAFF.